Shown below are 5 T cell receptor beta chains from a single sample sequenced in a study of blood T cell repertoires in COVID-19. Some clones are missing from TCRdb's copy, which holds only in-frame ones; the method was immunoSEQ multiplex PCR. Among tens of thousands of clones, roughly 90% were seen once, and the ten largest hold approximately 1.6%. Sequencing was done on a sample of peripheral blood. These receptors all stem from a human donor with active COVID-19. The donor label of this sample is uncertain.

The V and J genes are TRBV21-1 and TRBJ1-2. TRBV21-1 has pseudogene status. The CDR3 loop spans 10 amino acids. CDR3 sequence: CASKPGGYTF. In DNA form, the CDR3 reads TGTGCCAGTAAACCGGGGGGCTACACCTTC.

The V gene is TRBV6-5, the J gene TRBJ2-7; TRBD1 matches 7 bases. Trimming took 2 bases from V and 3 from J; bases not matched to a gene: 1. The CDR3 is 13 amino acids. CDR1 is MNHEY and CDR2 is SVGAGI in the germline V gene. The CDR3 loop is CASSYTGDYEQYF. Here the CDR3 DNA reads TGTGCCAGCAGTTACACAGGGGACTACGAGCAGTACTTC.

This chain connects TRBV10-3 to TRBJ1-6; TRBD1 matches 9 bases. Germline-derived CDR1 and CDR2 are ENHRY and SYGVKD. This CDR3 comprises 16 residues. The ends lost 2 bases at V and 5 bases at J; junction bases unmatched: 4. The CDR3 DNA follows: TGTGCCATCAGTGAGACAGGGGGCGGTAATAATTCACCCCTCCACTTT. This codes for CAISETGGGNNSPLHF.

V and J are TRBV28 and TRBJ2-7, with D possibly TRBD2 on 5 matching bases. The V gene lost 2 bases and the J gene lost 1 base, with 15 bases spanning the gap. The germline V gene has CDR1 MDHEN and CDR2 SYDVKM. The CDR3 spans 16 residues. The CDR3 spells CASSLEGDPPSYEQYF. The CDR3 DNA sequence: TGTGCCAGCAGTTTAGAGGGAGATCCTCCTTCCTACGAGCAGTACTTC.

The genes are TRBV2 and TRBJ1-1, with D perhaps TRBD1 (5 bases). The V end was cut by 6 bases, the J end by 1 base, with 12 bases between. CDR1 and CDR2 from the germline V gene are SNHLY and FYNNEI. The CDR3 totals 14 residues. The CDR3: CASRTGQTNTEAFF. CDR3 sequence (DNA): TGTGCCAGCAGGACCGGACAAACGAACACTGAAGCTTTCTTT.